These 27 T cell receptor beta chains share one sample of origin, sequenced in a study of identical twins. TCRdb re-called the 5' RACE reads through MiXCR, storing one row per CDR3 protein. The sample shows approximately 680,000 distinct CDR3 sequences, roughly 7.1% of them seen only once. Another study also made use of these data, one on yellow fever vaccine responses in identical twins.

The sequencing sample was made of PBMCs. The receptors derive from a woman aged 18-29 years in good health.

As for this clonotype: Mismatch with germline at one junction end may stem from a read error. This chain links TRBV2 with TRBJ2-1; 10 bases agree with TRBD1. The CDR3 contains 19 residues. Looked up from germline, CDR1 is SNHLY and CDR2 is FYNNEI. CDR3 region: CTSSPGDRGWSSSYNEQFF. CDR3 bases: TGTACCAGCAGTCCAGGGGACAGGGGTTGGTCGAGCTCCTACAATGAGCAGTTCTTC.

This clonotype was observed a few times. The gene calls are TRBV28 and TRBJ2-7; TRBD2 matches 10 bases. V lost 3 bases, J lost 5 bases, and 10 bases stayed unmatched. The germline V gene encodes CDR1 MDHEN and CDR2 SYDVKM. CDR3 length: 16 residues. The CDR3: CASSFFRASGSHEQYF. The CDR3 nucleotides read TGTGCCAGCAGTTTTTTCCGGGCTAGCGGGAGCCACGAGCAGTACTTC.

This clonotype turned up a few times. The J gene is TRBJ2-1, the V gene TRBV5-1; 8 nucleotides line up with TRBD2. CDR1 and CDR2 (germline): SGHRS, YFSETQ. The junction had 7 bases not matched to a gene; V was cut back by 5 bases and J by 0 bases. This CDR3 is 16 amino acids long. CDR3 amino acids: CASSSSGHSSYNEQFF. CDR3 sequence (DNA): TGCGCCAGCAGTTCTAGCGGGCACAGCTCCTACAATGAGCAGTTCTTC. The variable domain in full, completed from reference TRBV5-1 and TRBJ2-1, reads KAGVTQTPRYLIKTRGQQVTLSCSPISGHRSVSWYQQTPGQGLQFLFEYFSETQRNKGNFPGRFSGRQFSNSRSEMNVSTLELGDSALYLCASSSSGHSSYNEQFFGPGTRLTVL.

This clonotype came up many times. As DNA, the CDR3 is TGTGCCAGCAGTTTAGAAGGACGACGCCCCGGTGGAACTGAAGCTTTCTTT. Translating it yields CASSLEGRRPGGTEAFF. The V and J genes are TRBV12-3 or TRBV12-4 and TRBJ1-1; D not certain. Between the trimmed V and J ends, which lost 1 base and 5 bases, there was a span of 20 bases. The CDR3 has 17 residues.

The CDR3 protein is CASSQDSVFVETQYF. CDR3 DNA sequence: TGCGCCAGCAGCCAAGACTCAGTTTTTGTAGAGACCCAGTACTTC. The genes are TRBV4-1 and TRBJ2-5; no reliable D call. Germline V gives CDR1 MGHRA, CDR2 YSYEKL. CDR3 length: 15 residues. Trimming shortened V by 0 bases and J by 4 bases, and 12 bases separated the two germline ends.

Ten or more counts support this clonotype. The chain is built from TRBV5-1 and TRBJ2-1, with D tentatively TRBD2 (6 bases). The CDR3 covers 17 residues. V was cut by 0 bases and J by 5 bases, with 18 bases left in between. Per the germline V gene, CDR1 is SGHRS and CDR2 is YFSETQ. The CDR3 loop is CASSLEGAGNSNNEQFF. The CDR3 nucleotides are TGCGCCAGCAGCTTGGAAGGGGCGGGAAACTCGAACAATGAGCAGTTCTTC.

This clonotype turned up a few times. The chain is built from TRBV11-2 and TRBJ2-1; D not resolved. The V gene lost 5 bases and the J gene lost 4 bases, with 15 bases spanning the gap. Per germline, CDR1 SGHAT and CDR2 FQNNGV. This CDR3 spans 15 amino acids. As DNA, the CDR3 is TGTGCCAGCAGCCTGGCCGACCCTGGGTACAATGAGCAGTTCTTC. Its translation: CASSLADPGYNEQFF.

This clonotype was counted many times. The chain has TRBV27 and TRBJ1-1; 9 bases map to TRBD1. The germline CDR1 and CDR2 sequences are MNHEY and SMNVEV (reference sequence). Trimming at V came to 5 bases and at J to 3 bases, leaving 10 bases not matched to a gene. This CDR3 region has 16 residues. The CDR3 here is CASSHSTGGRDTEAFF. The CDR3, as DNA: TGTGCCAGCAGTCACTCCACAGGGGGCCGGGACACTGAAGCTTTCTTT.

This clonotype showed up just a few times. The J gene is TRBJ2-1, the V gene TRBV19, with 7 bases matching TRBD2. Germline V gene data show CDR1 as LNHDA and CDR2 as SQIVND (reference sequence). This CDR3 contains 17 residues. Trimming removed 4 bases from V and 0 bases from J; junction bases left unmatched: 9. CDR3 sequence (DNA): TGTGCCAGTAGTAGCGGGAGCCCCCTTGGCTCCTACAATGAGCAGTTCTTC. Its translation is CASSSGSPLGSYNEQFF. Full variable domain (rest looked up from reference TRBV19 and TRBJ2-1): DGGITQSPKYLFRKEGQNVTLSCEQNLNHDAMYWYRQDPGQGLRLIYYSQIVNDFQKGDIAEGYSVSREKKESFPLTVTSAQKNPTAFYLCASSSGSPLGSYNEQFFGPGTRLTVL.

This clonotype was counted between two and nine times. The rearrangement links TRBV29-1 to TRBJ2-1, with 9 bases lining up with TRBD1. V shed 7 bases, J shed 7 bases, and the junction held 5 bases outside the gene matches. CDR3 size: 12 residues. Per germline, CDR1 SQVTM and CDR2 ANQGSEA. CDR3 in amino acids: CSARGQGNEQFF. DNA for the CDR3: TGCAGCGCGCGGGGACAGGGTAATGAGCAGTTCTTC.

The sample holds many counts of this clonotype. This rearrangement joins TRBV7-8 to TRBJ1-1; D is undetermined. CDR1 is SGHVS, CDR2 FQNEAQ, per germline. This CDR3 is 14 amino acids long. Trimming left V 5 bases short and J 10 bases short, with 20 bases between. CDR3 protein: CASSPAGVVVGAFF. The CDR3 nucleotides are TGTGCCAGCAGCCCTGCTGGGGTGGTAGTGGGAGCTTTCTTT.

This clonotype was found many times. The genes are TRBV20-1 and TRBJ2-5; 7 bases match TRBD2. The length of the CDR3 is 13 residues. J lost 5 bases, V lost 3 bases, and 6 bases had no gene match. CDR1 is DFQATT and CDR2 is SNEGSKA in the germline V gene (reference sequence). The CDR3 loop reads CSASLAAAETQYF. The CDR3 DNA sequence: TGCAGTGCTAGCCTAGCGGCCGCGGAGACCCAGTACTTC.

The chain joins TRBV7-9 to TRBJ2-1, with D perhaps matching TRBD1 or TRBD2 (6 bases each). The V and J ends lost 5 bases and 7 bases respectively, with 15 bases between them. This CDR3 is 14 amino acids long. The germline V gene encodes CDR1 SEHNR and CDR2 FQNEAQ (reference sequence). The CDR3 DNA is TGTGCCAGCAGCGGAGGGGGAGCTCGAAATGAGCAGTTCTTC. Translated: CASSGGGARNEQFF.

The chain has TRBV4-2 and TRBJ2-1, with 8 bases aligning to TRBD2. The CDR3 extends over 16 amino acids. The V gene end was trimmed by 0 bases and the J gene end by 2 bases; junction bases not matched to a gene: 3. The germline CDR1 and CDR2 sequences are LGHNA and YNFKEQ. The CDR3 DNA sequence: TGTGCCAGCAGCCAAGAGTTAGCGGGAACCTACAATGAGCAGTTCTTC. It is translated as CASSQELAGTYNEQFF.

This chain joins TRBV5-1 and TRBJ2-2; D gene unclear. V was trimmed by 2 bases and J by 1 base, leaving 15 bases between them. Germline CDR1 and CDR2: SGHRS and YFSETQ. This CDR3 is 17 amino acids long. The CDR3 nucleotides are TGCGCCAGCAGCTTTAATTGGGGTCAGAAGAACACCGGGGAGCTGTTTTTT. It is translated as CASSFNWGQKNTGELFF.

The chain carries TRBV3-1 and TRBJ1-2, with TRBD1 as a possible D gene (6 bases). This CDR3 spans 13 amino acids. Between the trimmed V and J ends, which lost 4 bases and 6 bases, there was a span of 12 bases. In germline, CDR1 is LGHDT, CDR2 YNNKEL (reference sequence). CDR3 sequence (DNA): TGTGCCAGCAGCCGAGGGGGGTTTGATGGCTACACCTTC. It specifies CASSRGGFDGYTF.

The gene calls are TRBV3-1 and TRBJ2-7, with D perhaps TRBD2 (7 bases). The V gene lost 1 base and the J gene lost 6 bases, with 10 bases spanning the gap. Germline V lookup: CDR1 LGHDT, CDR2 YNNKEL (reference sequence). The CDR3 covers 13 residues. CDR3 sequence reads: CASSQVGGREQYF. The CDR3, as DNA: TGTGCCAGCAGCCAAGTCGGGGGGCGCGAGCAGTACTTC.

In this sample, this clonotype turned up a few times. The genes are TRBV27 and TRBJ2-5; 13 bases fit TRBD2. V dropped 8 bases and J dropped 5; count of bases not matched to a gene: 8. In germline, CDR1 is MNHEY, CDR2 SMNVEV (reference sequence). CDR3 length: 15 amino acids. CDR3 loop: CASRTLAGGMETQYF. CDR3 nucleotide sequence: TGTGCCAGCCGAACACTAGCGGGGGGGATGGAGACCCAGTACTTC.

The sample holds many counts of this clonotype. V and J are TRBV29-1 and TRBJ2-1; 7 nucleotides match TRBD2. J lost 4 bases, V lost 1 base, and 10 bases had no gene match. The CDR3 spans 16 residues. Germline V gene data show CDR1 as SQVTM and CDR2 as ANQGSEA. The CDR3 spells CSVEAMAGDVYNEQFF. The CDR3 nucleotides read TGCAGCGTTGAAGCCATGGCGGGAGACGTGTACAATGAGCAGTTCTTC.

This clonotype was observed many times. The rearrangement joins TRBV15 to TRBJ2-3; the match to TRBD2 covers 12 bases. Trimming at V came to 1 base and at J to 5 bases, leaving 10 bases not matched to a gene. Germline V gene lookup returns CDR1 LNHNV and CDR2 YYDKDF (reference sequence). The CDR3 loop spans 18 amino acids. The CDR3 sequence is CATSRVPSGGAGGDTQYF. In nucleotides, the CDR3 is TGTGCCACCAGCAGAGTGCCTAGCGGGGGGGCCGGTGGAGATACGCAGTATTTT.

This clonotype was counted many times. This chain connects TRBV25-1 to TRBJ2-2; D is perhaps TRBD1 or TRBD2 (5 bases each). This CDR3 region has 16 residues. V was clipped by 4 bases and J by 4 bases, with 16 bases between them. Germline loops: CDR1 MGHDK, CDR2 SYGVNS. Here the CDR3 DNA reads TGTGCCAGCAGTGGCCAAGCCCAGGGAGTCACCGGGGAGCTGTTTTTT. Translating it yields CASSGQAQGVTGELFF.

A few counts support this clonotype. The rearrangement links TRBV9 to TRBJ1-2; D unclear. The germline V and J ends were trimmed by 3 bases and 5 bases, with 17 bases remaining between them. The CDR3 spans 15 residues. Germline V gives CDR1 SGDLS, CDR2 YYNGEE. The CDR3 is CASSDLQDPGYGYTF. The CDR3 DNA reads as TGTGCCAGCAGCGACCTCCAGGATCCGGGATATGGCTACACCTTC.

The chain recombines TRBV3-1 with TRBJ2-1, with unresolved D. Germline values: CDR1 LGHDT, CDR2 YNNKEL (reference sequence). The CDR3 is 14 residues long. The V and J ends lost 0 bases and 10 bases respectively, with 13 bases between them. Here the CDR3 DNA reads TGTGCCAGCAGCCAAGATTGGGTAGCCAGGGAGCAGTTCTTC. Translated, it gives CASSQDWVAREQFF.

DNA for the CDR3: TGTGCCACCAGCCCAGCGGGGGCAAACACCGGGGAGCTGTTTTTT. As protein: CATSPAGANTGELFF. The chain combines TRBV24-1 with TRBJ2-2; 8 nucleotides match TRBD2. In germline, CDR1 is KGHDR, CDR2 SFDVKD. The CDR3 consists of 15 residues. J was trimmed by 2 bases and V by 7 bases; bases with no gene match: 5.

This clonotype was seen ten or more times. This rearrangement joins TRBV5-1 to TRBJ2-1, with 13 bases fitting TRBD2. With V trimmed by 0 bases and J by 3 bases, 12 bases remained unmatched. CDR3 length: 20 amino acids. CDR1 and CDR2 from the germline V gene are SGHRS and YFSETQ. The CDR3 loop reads CASSLDKLTSGGASYNEQFF. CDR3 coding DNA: TGCGCCAGCAGCTTGGACAAACTAACTAGCGGGGGGGCCAGCTACAATGAGCAGTTCTTC.

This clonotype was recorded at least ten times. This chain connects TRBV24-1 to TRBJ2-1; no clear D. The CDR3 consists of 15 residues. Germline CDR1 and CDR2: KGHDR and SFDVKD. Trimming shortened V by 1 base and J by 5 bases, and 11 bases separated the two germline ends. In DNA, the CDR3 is TGTGCCACCAGTGATTTAGGGCAGGCACACAATGAGCAGTTCTTC. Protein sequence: CATSDLGQAHNEQFF.

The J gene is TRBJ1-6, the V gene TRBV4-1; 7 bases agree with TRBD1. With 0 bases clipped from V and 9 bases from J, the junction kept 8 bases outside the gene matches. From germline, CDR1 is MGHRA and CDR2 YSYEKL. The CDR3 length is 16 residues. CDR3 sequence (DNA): TGCGCCAGCAGCCAAGATCCCCCAGGGGGTTTTTCACCCCTCCACTTT. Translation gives CASSQDPPGGFSPLHF.